This T cell receptor (beta chain) was sequenced for a study of shared clonotypes between healthy human individuals. Overall study: Three CD4 naive, three CD4 memory, two CD8 naive and one CD8 memory plate were used per donor. Study results and caveats: Among non-shared clonotypes, generation probabilities were lower than among those shared by all four donors. Clonotype sharing among donors was expected to depend on sequencing depth. Among several donors, around 5% of naive CD4 clonotypes were found in common.

Positive CCR7 selection of CD45RO-negative cells yielded the naive CD8 cells, and terminally differentiated effector memory CD45RA+ cells were excluded. The CDR3 is 14 residues long. Trimming shortened V by 5 bases and J by 0 bases, and 10 bases separated the two germline ends. In germline, CDR1 is MGHRA, CDR2 YSYEKL. Measured with immunoSEQ multiplex PCR; TCRdb has only the in-frame clones, and not every one. Of about 1,800,000 clones in the sample, about 95% were seen once. Details on this clone: Its antigen remains unknown.

V and J are TRBV4-1 and TRBJ1-2; D is uncertain. The TCR sequence derives from a man between 18 and 35 years old in good health. The sample consisted of naive CD8+ T cells sorted from blood. The CDR3 coding sequence is TGCGCCAGCAGCTACCAGAGAGCTAACTATGGCTACACCTTC. It specifies CASSYQRANYGYTF.